The 23 T cell receptor beta chains reported below all come from one sample, sequenced in a study of shared clonotypes between healthy human individuals. In the naive CD8 group, cells lacked CD45RO and were positively selected for CCR7, so terminally differentiated effector memory CD45RA+ cells were left out. Repertoires were generated with immunoSEQ multiplex PCR, while TCRdb's copy carries only in-frame clones and drops some. The sample includes 650,000 to 800,000 clones, roughly nine tenths of them seen just once. The sample taken for sequencing was naive CD8+ T cells sorted from blood. Every receptor here comes from a man under 40 in good health.

This chain links TRBV27 with TRBJ2-7; 12 bases match TRBD1. The junction had 9 bases not matched to a gene; V was cut back by 8 bases and J by 4 bases. From germline, CDR1 is MNHEY and CDR2 SMNVEV (reference sequence). This CDR3 contains 15 residues. The CDR3 sequence is CASRWGGQGAYEQYF. The CDR3 DNA reads TGTGCCAGCCGATGGGGGGGACAGGGGGCTTACGAGCAGTACTTC.

The V and J genes are TRBV10-1 and TRBJ2-7, with TRBD2 identical over 10 bases. Germline trimming cut 2 bases from V and 6 bases from J; bases unmatched to any gene: 7. Germline lookup yields CDR1 WNHNN and CDR2 SYGVQD (reference sequence). The CDR3 spans 15 residues. The chain's CDR3 is CASSEAAGGPREQYF. CDR3 bases: TGCGCCAGCAGTGAGGCAGCGGGAGGGCCCCGCGAGCAGTACTTC.

The chain couples TRBV2 to TRBJ2-7; D call uncertain. CDR1 is SNHLY, CDR2 FYNNEI, per germline. The V and J ends lost 2 bases and 3 bases respectively, with 5 bases between them. The CDR3 sequence is 12 residues long. Here the CDR3 DNA reads TGTGCCAGCAGTGAAATGCGCTACGAGCAGTACTTC. It is translated as CASSEMRYEQYF.

The chain couples TRBV13 to TRBJ2-1; 14 bases map to TRBD2. After removal of 4 bases from V and 3 bases from J, the junction contained 8 bases not matched to a gene. Germline loops: CDR1 PRHDT, CDR2 FYEKMQ (reference sequence). The length of the CDR3 is 18 residues. The CDR3 loop is CASSSGLAGEDIYNEQFF. CDR3 in DNA: TGTGCCAGCAGCTCGGGACTAGCGGGAGAGGATATCTACAATGAGCAGTTCTTC. Drawing the rest from reference TRBV13 and TRBJ2-1, the complete variable domain is AAGVIQSPRHLIKEKRETATLKCYPIPRHDTVYWYQQGPGQDPQFLISFYEKMQSDKGSIPDRFSAQQFSDYHSELNMSSLELGDSALYFCASSSGLAGEDIYNEQFFGPGTRLTVL.

This rearrangement joins TRBV14 to TRBJ2-1; D not certain. The CDR3 length is 11 residues. The germline V and J ends were trimmed by 2 bases and 9 bases, with 5 bases remaining between them. CDR1 and CDR2 (germline): SGHDN, FVKESK. CDR3 DNA sequence: TGTGCCAGCAGCCAAATTAGTGAGCAGTTCTTC. Translated: CASSQISEQFF.

CDR3 nucleotides: TGTGCCAGCAGTTTATCAGGCCGGCTCTACGAGCAGTACTTC. Encoded protein: CASSLSGRLYEQYF. The rearrangement uses TRBV27 and TRBJ2-7, with no clear D. The CDR3 is 14 residues long. The germline V gene has CDR1 MNHEY and CDR2 SMNVEV (reference sequence). V was cut by 0 bases and J by 3 bases, with 9 bases left in between.

The chain has TRBV4-1 and TRBJ2-3; weak D call: TRBD2 (5 bases). The CDR3 is 16 residues long. With 2 bases removed from V and 2 bases from J, the gap between germline ends came to 14 bases. Germline V gives CDR1 MGHRA, CDR2 YSYEKL. CDR3 protein: CASSQRPGVVTDTQYF. The CDR3 nucleotides read TGCGCCAGCAGCCAACGCCCCGGGGTGGTCACAGATACGCAGTATTTT.

This clone appeared a single time. This chain links TRBV6-1 with TRBJ2-7, with D perhaps TRBD1 (6 bases). The V gene's germline CDR1 is MNHNS and CDR2 SASEGT. The V end was cut by 8 bases, the J end by 0 bases, with 14 bases between. This CDR3 comprises 14 residues. CDR3 nucleotide sequence: TGTGCCAGCCAGACGAGACAGGACTCCTACGAGCAGTACTTC. It specifies CASQTRQDSYEQYF.

The rearrangement joins TRBV15 to TRBJ2-5, with TRBD2 as a possible D gene (6 bases). V lost 5 bases and J lost 5, with 21 bases in between. The length of the CDR3 is 16 residues. From germline, CDR1 is LNHNV and CDR2 YYDKDF (reference sequence). The CDR3 sequence: CATSPPTAGWEETQYF. In DNA form, the CDR3 reads TGTGCCACCAGCCCTCCGACGGCGGGATGGGAGGAGACCCAGTACTTC.

This chain links TRBV9 with TRBJ2-2, with 10 nucleotides matching TRBD1. The germline V gene encodes CDR1 SGDLS and CDR2 YYNGEE. The CDR3 is 16 amino acids. J gave up 6 bases and V 4 bases, and 9 bases lay outside the gene matches. CDR3 DNA sequence: TGTGCCAGCAGCCCTGTAGCGGACAGGGGGGCCGGGGAGCTGTTTTTT. Translation gives CASSPVADRGAGELFF.

The chain couples TRBV4-1 to TRBJ2-2; D gene ambiguous. CDR1 and CDR2 from the germline V gene are MGHRA and YSYEKL. The CDR3 totals 13 residues. The V end lost 0 bases, the J end lost 7 bases, and 6 bases lay between the germline ends. CDR3 in amino acids: CASSQEGFGELFF. CDR3 sequence (DNA): TGCGCCAGCAGCCAAGAAGGTTTCGGGGAGCTGTTTTTT.

The chain has TRBV5-4 and TRBJ2-1; 16 bases line up with TRBD2. Looked up from germline, CDR1 is SGHNT and CDR2 is YYREEE (reference sequence). This CDR3 is 17 amino acids long. V dropped 3 bases and J dropped 4; count of bases not matched to a gene: 4. The chain's CDR3 is CASSSGLAGGRYNEQFF. CDR3 nucleotides: TGTGCCAGCAGCTCGGGACTAGCGGGAGGGAGGTACAATGAGCAGTTCTTC.

The rearrangement joins TRBV19 to TRBJ2-4; D possibly matches TRBD1 or TRBD2 (5 bases each). This CDR3 contains 14 residues. Germline V gene lookup returns CDR1 LNHDA and CDR2 SQIVND (reference sequence). The V gene lost 4 bases and the J gene lost 2 bases, with 9 bases spanning the gap. The DNA for the CDR3 is TGTGCCAGTAGTACAGGGACGCCCAAAAACATTCAGTACTTC. Its translation: CASSTGTPKNIQYF.

V usage is TRBV6-5 and J usage is TRBJ1-1, with 8 nucleotides matching TRBD1. This CDR3 has 13 amino acids. The trim removed 5 bases at V and 11 bases at J, leaving 10 bases unmatched. Germline assignment: CDR1 MNHEY and CDR2 SVGAGI. The CDR3 DNA reads as TGTGCCAGCAGTGTCGGGACAGGCACTGTGGCTTTCTTT. Protein product: CASSVGTGTVAFF.

This clone was detected once. This chain joins TRBV7-2 and TRBJ1-1; 12 positions agree with TRBD1. V was pared by 5 bases and J by 5 bases, with 12 bases of the junction left unmatched. CDR3 length equals 17 residues. CDR1 is SGHTA, CDR2 FQGNSA, per germline. The CDR3 is CASSPTRDRGLYTEAFF. DNA for the CDR3: TGTGCCAGCAGCCCTACCCGGGACAGGGGGCTGTATACTGAAGCTTTCTTT.

This chain uses TRBV18 with TRBJ2-3; D uncertain. This CDR3 is 13 amino acids long. The germline gives CDR1 KGHSH, CDR2 LQKENI. With 3 bases removed from V and 6 bases from J, the gap between germline ends came to 10 bases. DNA for the CDR3: TGTGCCAGCTCACCTGTAACTTGGGATACGCAGTATTTT. It codes for CASSPVTWDTQYF.

The chain uses TRBV10-1 and TRBJ2-1; D is perhaps TRBD2 (5 bases). This CDR3 region has 16 residues. The germline V and J ends were trimmed by 2 bases and 2 bases, with 13 bases remaining between them. Germline-derived CDR1 and CDR2 are WNHNN and SYGVQD (reference sequence). CDR3 loop: CASSEEGSDPYNEQFF. CDR3 in DNA: TGCGCCAGCAGTGAGGAGGGTAGCGACCCCTACAATGAGCAGTTCTTC.

The CDR3 region has the DNA TGTGCCAGCAGTCCGGGACTAGCGGCATACAATGAGCAGTTCTTC. Its translation: CASSPGLAAYNEQFF. This chain links TRBV28 with TRBJ2-1, with 11 bases lining up with TRBD2. Germline CDR1 is MDHEN and CDR2 is SYDVKM. There are 15 residues in the CDR3. V lost 5 bases and J lost 4; bases outside the gene matches: 4. The entire variable domain, with the rest obtained from reference TRBV28 and TRBJ2-1, is as follows: DVKVTQSSRYLVKRTGEKVFLECVQDMDHENMFWYRQDPGLGLRLIYFSYDVKMKEKGDIPEGYSVSREKKERFSLILESASTNQTSMYLCASSPGLAAYNEQFFGPGTRLTVL.

The J gene is TRBJ2-1, the V gene TRBV13; unclear D gene. CDR3 length equals 14 residues. The germline CDR1 and CDR2 sequences are PRHDT and FYEKMQ (reference sequence). V lost 8 bases and J 6 bases, leaving 17 bases between the germline ends. The CDR3 spells CASSSYTKRNEQFF. The CDR3 coding sequence is TGTGCCAGCTCCTCGTATACAAAGCGCAATGAGCAGTTCTTC.

This clone was seen more than once but under ten times. The chain carries TRBV7-9 and TRBJ2-4; tentative D call: TRBD2 (6 bases). CDR3 length: 14 amino acids. Between the trimmed V and J ends, which lost 8 bases and 1 base, there was a span of 12 bases. Germline CDR1 SEHNR, CDR2 FQNEAQ (reference sequence). As DNA, the CDR3 is TGTGCCAGCTCAAGGGAGGTTGCCAAAAACATTCAGTACTTC. It codes for CASSREVAKNIQYF.

The CDR3 loop is CSVVLAGGYEQYF. The CDR3 DNA reads as TGCAGCGTTGTTCTGGCAGGGGGCTACGAGCAGTACTTC. V and J are TRBV29-1 and TRBJ2-7, with 7 positions matching TRBD1. Germline CDR1 reads SQVTM; CDR2 reads ANQGSEA. The CDR3 runs 13 residues. V was pared by 4 bases and J by 3 bases, with 6 bases of the junction left unmatched.

This chain joins TRBV28 and TRBJ2-1; 7 bases map to TRBD1. V trimming: 6 bases; J trimming: 8 bases; junction bases outside the gene matches: 7. The CDR3 runs 13 residues. Germline CDR1 and CDR2: MDHEN and SYDVKM. The DNA of the CDR3 is TGTGCCAGCAGACAGGACAGGATCCATGAGCAGTTCTTC. This codes for CASRQDRIHEQFF. The complete variable domain, with remaining parts taken from reference TRBV28 and TRBJ2-1, reads DVKVTQSSRYLVKRTGEKVFLECVQDMDHENMFWYRQDPGLGLRLIYFSYDVKMKEKGDIPEGYSVSREKKERFSLILESASTNQTSMYLCASRQDRIHEQFFGPGTRLTVL.

The chain links TRBV2 to TRBJ1-3; no definite D call. Between the trimmed V and J ends, which lost 4 bases and 0 bases, there was a span of 13 bases. The CDR3 runs to 16 residues. Germline V CDR1 and CDR2: SNHLY, FYNNEI. The DNA of the CDR3 is TGTGCCAGCAGTGGGGCAGGCTGGAACTCTGGAAACACCATATATTTT. Translating gives CASSGAGWNSGNTIYF.